Presented here are 9 T cell receptor beta chains from one specimen sequenced in a study of blood T cell repertoires in COVID-19. Measured with immunoSEQ multiplex PCR; TCRdb has only the in-frame clones, and not every one. The sample records about 250,000 clones, roughly 86% being singletons. Input material: peripheral blood. These receptors were taken from an older woman who had recovered from COVID-19.

The V gene is TRBV3-1 (or the pseudogene TRBV3-2), the J gene TRBJ2-7; 14 nucleotides align to TRBD2. V lost 0 bases and J lost 2; bases outside the gene matches: 3. Germline V gene sequence: CDR1 LGHDT, CDR2 YNNKEL (reference sequence). The CDR3 is 17 amino acids. In nucleotides, the CDR3 is TGTGCCAGCAGCCAAGATTGGGGACTAGCGGGGGCCTACGAGCAGTACTTC. Residues: CASSQDWGLAGAYEQYF.

The chain is built from TRBV29-1 and TRBJ1-2, with D maybe TRBD1 (6 bases). V was clipped by 6 bases and J by 4 bases, with 15 bases between them. CDR1 and CDR2 (germline): SQVTM, ANQGSEA. The CDR3 spans 13 residues. The CDR3 sequence: CSVGAGLSYGYTF. In DNA, the CDR3 is TGCAGCGTGGGGGCTGGGTTGAGCTATGGCTACACCTTC.

J is TRBJ2-7 and V is TRBV6-5; 8 bases agree with TRBD1. Trimming removed 7 bases from V and 2 bases from J; junction bases left unmatched: 7. There are 14 residues in the CDR3. The germline gives CDR1 MNHEY, CDR2 SVGAGI. The DNA for the CDR3 is TGTGCCAGCATTGGACAGGGCACGACCTACGAGCAGTACTTC. It translates to CASIGQGTTYEQYF.

This rearrangement joins TRBV29-1 to TRBJ1-2; D gene unclear. Per germline, CDR1 SQVTM and CDR2 ANQGSEA. The CDR3 has 15 amino acids. Trimming took off 0 bases at V and 6 bases at J, with 17 bases between the two ends. The CDR3 here is CSVEDFAGEQNGYTF. The DNA for the CDR3 is TGCAGCGTTGAAGACTTCGCAGGTGAGCAGAATGGCTACACCTTC.

The chain couples TRBV11-2 to TRBJ2-1; D uncertain. The germline V and J ends were trimmed by 5 bases and 6 bases, with 11 bases remaining between them. The CDR3 is made up of 13 amino acids. In germline, CDR1 is SGHAT, CDR2 FQNNGV. The CDR3 reads CASSLLRVNEQFF. CDR3 bases: TGTGCCAGCAGCCTCCTTCGGGTCAATGAGCAGTTCTTC.

The V gene is TRBV19, the J gene TRBJ1-4; D is uncertain. The germline V and J ends were trimmed by 5 bases and 3 bases, with 16 bases remaining between them. The CDR3 runs 16 residues. Germline assignment: CDR1 LNHDA and CDR2 SQIVND (reference sequence). Written as DNA, the CDR3 is TGTGCCAGTAGTTCCCAGGCCCAGCAGCCTAATGAAAAACTGTTTTTT. This encodes CASSSQAQQPNEKLFF.

The chain employs TRBV7-2 and TRBJ1-1; D unclear. CDR3 length: 12 residues. Deletions cut 5 bases from V and 10 bases from J, with 14 bases between. The germline gives CDR1 SGHTA, CDR2 FQGNSA. CDR3 sequence reads: CASSANGGRAFF. In DNA, the CDR3 is TGTGCCAGCAGCGCGAATGGAGGCCGAGCTTTCTTT.

This chain links TRBV6-5 with TRBJ2-5; TRBD1 matches at 9 bases. Germline V gene data show CDR1 as MNHEY and CDR2 as SVGAGI. Unmatched junction bases numbered 3, after V lost 0 bases and J lost 1 base. This CDR3 has 16 amino acids. The CDR3 here is CASSYSMGQGQETQYF. The CDR3, as DNA: TGTGCCAGCAGTTACTCGATGGGACAGGGCCAAGAGACCCAGTACTTC.

The V and J genes are TRBV5-6 and TRBJ1-1; 7 positions match TRBD1. Germline V gives CDR1 SGHDT, CDR2 YYEEEE. J gave up 4 bases and V 7 bases, and 4 bases lay outside the gene matches. This CDR3 spans 12 amino acids. Here the CDR3 DNA reads TGTGCCAGCGTGCGGGACAGCACTGAAGCTTTCTTT. It translates to CASVRDSTEAFF.